Shown below are 15 T cell receptor beta chains from a single sample sequenced in a study of vaccination and CD4 T cells after COVID-19. An Oncomine TCR Beta short-read assay was used to sequence the DNA from cultured CD4+ T cells. MiXCR was run by TCRdb on the PCR reads, yielding one entry per CDR3 protein. The profile shows about 5,600 distinct CDR3 sequences, roughly two fifths of them singletons. No antigen has been assigned to these receptors. The treatment is: approximately 11-day PBMC culture with coronavirus spike peptide pools or control peptides (ViraFEST assay). CD4+ T-cell collection from the unexposed donor predated the COVID-19 pandemic (2011-2018). Material: CD4+ T cells from blood, cultured in vitro. The receptors derive from a human donor in good health.

V gene TRBV20-1 combines with J gene TRBJ1-1; D remains unclear. There are 14 residues in the CDR3. With 4 bases removed from V and 1 base from J, the gap between germline ends came to 13 bases. Looked up from germline, CDR1 is DFQATT and CDR2 is SNEGSKA (reference sequence). For the CDR3, the DNA is TGCAGTGCTAATGGAGGAGGGCCGAACACTGAAGCTTTCTTT. This encodes CSANGGGPNTEAFF.

The chain links TRBV7-9 to TRBJ1-1; TRBD1 aligns across 7 bases. Germline CDR1 reads SEHNR; CDR2 reads FQNEAQ (reference sequence). The CDR3 is 13 residues long. J gave up 3 bases and V 5 bases, and 3 bases lay outside the gene matches. The CDR3 is CASSLGTDTEAFF. In nucleotides, the CDR3 is TGTGCCAGCAGCCTCGGGACAGACACTGAAGCTTTCTTT.

The sample holds one count of this clonotype. This sequence joins TRBV6-1 and TRBJ2-1; D remains ambiguous. Trimming pared 7 bases from V and 5 bases from J, leaving 12 bases between. The CDR3 loop spans 13 amino acids. CDR1 is MNHNS, CDR2 SASEGT, per germline. CDR3 sequence: CASKNVVDNEQFF. CDR3 nucleotides: TGTGCCAGCAAGAACGTCGTTGACAATGAGCAGTTCTTC.

The V gene is TRBV18, the J gene TRBJ1-5; no firm D call. CDR1 KGHSH and CDR2 LQKENI come from the germline V gene. The CDR3 runs to 13 residues. V dropped 4 bases and J dropped 4 bases, with 8 bases sitting between them. The CDR3 DNA sequence: TGTGCCAGCTCACAGGACTGGAATCAGCCCCAGCATTTT. Translation: CASSQDWNQPQHF.

The table lists this clonotype with a few counts. The chain carries TRBV20-1 and TRBJ1-4; D might be TRBD1 (5 bases). In germline, CDR1 is DFQATT, CDR2 SNEGSKA (reference sequence). V lost 5 bases, J lost 4 bases, and 14 bases lay in between. This CDR3 is built from 14 residues. The CDR3, as DNA: TGCAGTGCTGATGGAGGGGCCCTTAATGAAAAACTGTTTTTT. It is translated as CSADGGALNEKLFF.

The chain recombines TRBV19 with TRBJ1-6, with D possibly being TRBD1 (6 bases). The CDR3 sequence is 16 residues long. Per the germline V gene, CDR1 is LNHDA and CDR2 is SQIVND (reference sequence). Trimming pared 10 bases from V and 0 bases from J, leaving 16 bases between. CDR3 loop: CATYDTGSSYNSPLHF. The CDR3 DNA reads as TGTGCCACTTATGATACAGGGAGCTCCTATAATTCACCCCTCCACTTT.

This clonotype came up a few times. The chain joins TRBV6-1 to TRBJ2-3, with no clear D. V shed 2 bases and J shed 0 bases, with 12 bases lying between them. Germline CDR1 and CDR2: MNHNS and SASEGT. The CDR3 sequence is 16 residues long. CDR3: CASSEWSPSSTDTQYF. Written as DNA, the CDR3 is TGTGCCAGCAGTGAATGGTCACCCTCAAGCACAGATACGCAGTATTTT.

This clonotype appeared a few times. V usage is TRBV20-1 and J usage is TRBJ2-3, with D possibly TRBD2 on 7 matching bases. Germline-derived CDR1 and CDR2 are DFQATT and SNEGSKA (reference sequence). CDR3 length: 19 amino acids. Trimming took off 0 bases at V and 0 bases at J, with 22 bases between the two ends. DNA for the CDR3: TGCAGTGCTAGAGATTTAGGCGGGGGCACTAAATATAGCACAGATACGCAGTATTTT. It is translated as CSARDLGGGTKYSTDTQYF.

A few counts support this clonotype. The chain joins TRBV7-9 to TRBJ1-2, with 8 bases matching TRBD1. V gave up 4 bases and J gave up 8 bases; unmatched junction bases: 12. Per germline, CDR1 SEHNR and CDR2 FQNEAQ (reference sequence). CDR3 length: 15 amino acids. The CDR3 DNA follows: TGTGCCAGCAGCTCCAGGACAGGGAGTTCCTGGGGCTACACCTTC. This gives the protein CASSSRTGSSWGYTF.

This clonotype has just a few counts. V is TRBV19 and J is TRBJ1-5; D is unresolved. V gave up 5 bases and J gave up 15 bases, with 17 bases separating them. This CDR3 is 12 amino acids long. Germline V gives CDR1 LNHDA, CDR2 SQIVND (reference sequence). CDR3 nucleotide sequence: TGTGCCAGTAGTCCCGGAAACGCGCCCGGGCATTTT. It codes for CASSPGNAPGHF.

The chain uses TRBV6-5 and TRBJ1-4; a possible D gene is TRBD1 (5 bases). There are 11 residues in the CDR3. Germline-derived CDR1 and CDR2 are MNHEY and SVGAGI. Deletions cut 2 bases from V and 16 bases from J, with 11 bases between. CDR3 protein: CASSYEGRQFF. Written as DNA, the CDR3 is TGTGCCAGCAGTTACGAGGGACGTCAGTTTTTT.

The chain employs TRBV9 and TRBJ1-2, with 8 bases matching TRBD1. The length of the CDR3 is 15 residues. Germline-derived CDR1 and CDR2 are SGDLS and YYNGEE. V trimming: 3 bases; J trimming: 3 bases; junction bases outside the gene matches: 7. The CDR3 region has the DNA TGTGCCAGCAGCGGATCAGGGGGCGCTGACTATGGCTACACCTTC. As protein: CASSGSGGADYGYTF.

This sequence joins TRBV6-1 and TRBJ2-2; 8 bases are a match to TRBD2. Looked up from germline, CDR1 is MNHNS and CDR2 is SASEGT. Trimming at V came to 6 bases and at J to 4 bases, leaving 13 bases not matched to a gene. The CDR3 has 17 amino acids. The chain's CDR3 is CASRERGGGFGTGELFF. The CDR3, as DNA: TGTGCCAGCAGGGAACGGGGCGGGGGGTTCGGCACCGGGGAGCTGTTTTTT.

This clonotype has just a few counts. V and J are TRBV20-1 and TRBJ1-1; 11 bases fit TRBD1. V shed 7 bases, J shed 3 bases, and the junction held 4 bases outside the gene matches. Germline-derived CDR1 and CDR2 are DFQATT and SNEGSKA (reference sequence). This CDR3 has 13 residues. The CDR3: CSVPGQGDTEAFF. The DNA for the CDR3 is TGCAGTGTCCCGGGACAGGGGGACACTGAAGCTTTCTTT.

This clonotype showed up just a few times. The chain combines TRBV6-5 with TRBJ1-2; no reliable D call. The CDR3 sequence is 15 residues long. The germline CDR1 and CDR2 sequences are MNHEY and SVGAGI. Trimming removed 2 bases at V and 5 bases at J, with 15 bases between. As DNA, the CDR3 is TGTGCCAGCAGTTACAAGGCGGCTCCGGGGTATGGCTACACCTTC. This codes for CASSYKAAPGYGYTF.